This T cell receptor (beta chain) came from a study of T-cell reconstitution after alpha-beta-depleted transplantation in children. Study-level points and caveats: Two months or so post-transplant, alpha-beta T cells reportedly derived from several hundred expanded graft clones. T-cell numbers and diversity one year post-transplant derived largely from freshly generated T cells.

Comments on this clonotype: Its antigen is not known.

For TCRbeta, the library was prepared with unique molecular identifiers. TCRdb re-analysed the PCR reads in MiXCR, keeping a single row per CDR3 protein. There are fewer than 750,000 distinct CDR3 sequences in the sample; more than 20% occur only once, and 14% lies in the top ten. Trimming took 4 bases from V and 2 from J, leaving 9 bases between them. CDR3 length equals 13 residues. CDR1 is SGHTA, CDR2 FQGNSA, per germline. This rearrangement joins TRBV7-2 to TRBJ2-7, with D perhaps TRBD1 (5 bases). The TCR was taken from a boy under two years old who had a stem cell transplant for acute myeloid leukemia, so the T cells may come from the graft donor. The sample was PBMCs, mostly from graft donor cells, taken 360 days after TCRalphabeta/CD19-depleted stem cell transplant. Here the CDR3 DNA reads TGTGCCAGCAGCTCGACAGTCCCCTACGAGCAGTACTTC. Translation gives CASSSTVPYEQYF.